The next 27 T cell receptor beta chains were all read from a single sample in a study of OX40 agonist ivuxolimab in advanced cancers. The method was the immunoSEQ multiplex PCR assay. The table was pulled from immuneACCESS by TCRdb, which kept in-frame rearrangements only. Such tables lose some clones; where checked, under half of the loss comes from unresolved V genes, and the rest has no known cause. The sample table contains about 80,000 clones; only one count was recorded for 70% to 90% of them. In total, the top ten clones hold roughly 0.44% of the sample. Here the sequenced sample was CD4+ or CD8+ T cells sorted from blood, taken in a trial of the OX40 agonist ivuxolimab. These receptors all come from an adult with an advanced solid tumor such as melanoma, head and neck, liver or kidney cancer.

V gene TRBV2 combines with J gene TRBJ1-4; D is perhaps TRBD1 (5 bases). Trimming took 4 bases from V and 4 from J, leaving 7 bases between them. The CDR3 is 13 residues long. CDR1 and CDR2 from the germline V gene are SNHLY and FYNNEI. The CDR3 reads CASSGGHNEKLFF. CDR3 DNA sequence: TGTGCCAGCAGTGGGGGCCATAATGAAAAACTGTTTTTT.

The rearrangement uses TRBV6-6 and TRBJ1-5; no definite D call. Trimming took off 7 bases at V and 6 bases at J, with 13 bases between the two ends. This CDR3 spans 13 amino acids. Germline-derived CDR1 and CDR2 are MNHNY and SVGAGI (reference sequence). The CDR3 DNA reads as TGTGCCAGCAATCGTGGCTTGGGTCAGCCCCAGCATTTT. This encodes CASNRGLGQPQHF.

The rearrangement uses TRBV19 and TRBJ2-3; D ambiguous. V dropped 4 bases and J dropped 7 bases, with 12 bases sitting between them. CDR3 length: 13 amino acids. Germline-derived CDR1 and CDR2 are LNHDA and SQIVND (reference sequence). This CDR3 reads CASSNMGSNTQYF. CDR3 in DNA: TGTGCCAGTAGTAATATGGGAAGTAATACGCAGTATTTT.

The genes are TRBV9 and TRBJ2-6, with TRBD1 identical over 7 bases. CDR3 length equals 16 residues. V shed 2 bases, J shed 0 bases, and the junction held 2 bases outside the gene matches. Germline CDR1 is SGDLS and CDR2 is YYNGEE. The DNA for the CDR3 is TGTGCCAGCAGCGTGGGACAGTTCTCTGGGGCCAACGTCCTGACTTTC. It specifies CASSVGQFSGANVLTF.

The V gene is TRBV5-4, the J gene TRBJ2-3, with 7 bases lining up with TRBD1. CDR1 and CDR2 (germline): SGHNT, YYREEE (reference sequence). This CDR3 is built from 15 residues. The ends lost 4 bases at V and 1 base at J; junction bases unmatched: 6. The CDR3 loop reads CASSKGQVRTDTQYF. The DNA for the CDR3 is TGTGCCAGCAGCAAAGGACAGGTCCGCACAGATACGCAGTATTTT. The full variable domain, with the rest looked up from reference TRBV5-4 and TRBJ2-3, is ETGVTQSPTHLIKTRGQQVTLRCSSQSGHNTVSWYQQALGQGPQFIFQYYREEENGRGNFPPRFSGLQFPNYSSELNVNALELDDSALYLCASSKGQVRTDTQYFGPGTRLTVL.

The rearrangement links TRBV7-2 to TRBJ1-5, with unresolved D. Trimming removed 7 bases from V and 6 bases from J, with 13 bases in between. This CDR3 is built from 13 residues. Germline V lookup: CDR1 SGHTA, CDR2 FQGNSA. The CDR3 loop is CASTLGLGQPQHF. CDR3 bases: TGTGCCAGCACCCTAGGTCTGGGTCAGCCCCAGCATTTT. The full variable domain, in which reference TRBV7-2 and TRBJ1-5 provide the parts outside the CDR3, is GAGVSQSPSNKVTEKGKDVELRCDPISGHTALYWYRQSLGQGLEFLIYFQGNSAPDKSGLPSDRFSAERTGGSVSTLTIQRTQQEDSAVYLCASTLGLGQPQHFGDGTRLSIL.

This sequence joins TRBV6-5 and TRBJ1-2, with 9 bases matching TRBD1. This CDR3 contains 14 residues. From germline, CDR1 is MNHEY and CDR2 SVGAGI. V trimming: 2 bases; J trimming: 6 bases; junction bases outside the gene matches: 4. CDR3 sequence reads: CASSYGGTGHGYTF. CDR3 nucleotides: TGTGCCAGCAGTTACGGTGGGACAGGGCATGGCTACACCTTC.

J is TRBJ1-4 and V is TRBV9; 8 bases agree with TRBD1. This CDR3 comprises 15 residues. Trimming at V came to 4 bases and at J to 6 bases, leaving 8 bases not matched to a gene. CDR1 SGDLS and CDR2 YYNGEE come from the germline V gene. Here the CDR3 DNA reads TGTGCCAGCAGCACCTTGGACAGGGATTATGAAAAACTGTTTTTT. The encoded protein is CASSTLDRDYEKLFF.

V gene TRBV6-1 combines with J gene TRBJ2-1, with 10 bases that match TRBD1. Germline V lookup: CDR1 MNHNS, CDR2 SASEGT. V was clipped by 4 bases and J by 10 bases; unmatched bases: 10. This CDR3 is built from 15 residues. Here the CDR3 DNA reads TGTGCCAGCAGTGGGCTGGGACAGGGGCTACGAGAGCAGTTCTTC. It encodes CASSGLGQGLREQFF.

The V call is TRBV5-5, the J call TRBJ1-3; D unresolved. The CDR3 is 15 residues long. Germline CDR1 and CDR2: SGHKS and YYEKEE (reference sequence). V gave up 0 bases and J gave up 2 bases, with 9 bases separating them. The CDR3: CASSLAPGTGNTIYF. The CDR3 DNA follows: TGTGCCAGCAGCTTGGCTCCTGGAACTGGAAACACCATATATTTT.

The chain links TRBV6-1 to TRBJ1-4; D is perhaps TRBD1 (5 bases). CDR1 and CDR2 from the germline V gene are MNHNS and SASEGT. This CDR3 comprises 15 residues. V dropped 8 bases and J dropped 0 bases, with 13 bases sitting between them. Written as DNA, the CDR3 is TGTGCCAGCTTCCTCGGGGGTTCAACTAATGAAAAACTGTTTTTT. Residues: CASFLGGSTNEKLFF.

The count of this clone is one. CDR3 in amino acids: CASSYSPDEKLFF. DNA for the CDR3: TGTGCCAGCAGTTACTCCCCGGACGAAAAACTGTTTTTT. The rearrangement links TRBV6-5 to TRBJ1-4; D is uncertain. The V gene's germline CDR1 is MNHEY and CDR2 SVGAGI. Trimming took 0 bases from V and 8 from J, leaving 7 bases between them. The CDR3 is 13 amino acids.

Only a few counts were recorded for this clone. The chain uses TRBV28 and TRBJ2-3; TRBD2 agrees at 10 bases. CDR3 length: 15 amino acids. Germline V gene lookup returns CDR1 MDHEN and CDR2 SYDVKM. J gave up 6 bases and V 8 bases, and 11 bases lay outside the gene matches. The CDR3 protein is CASWRASGGSDTQYF. CDR3 coding DNA: TGTGCCAGCTGGAGGGCTAGCGGGGGATCTGATACGCAGTATTTT. Filled out from reference TRBV28 and TRBJ2-3, the complete variable domain reads DVKVTQSSRYLVKRTGEKVFLECVQDMDHENMFWYRQDPGLGLRLIYFSYDVKMKEKGDIPEGYSVSREKKERFSLILESASTNQTSMYLCASWRASGGSDTQYFGPGTRLTVL.

This clone is medium-sized. The genes are TRBV5-1 and TRBJ1-2; tentatively, D is TRBD1 (6 bases). The CDR3 has 16 residues. Germline CDR1 and CDR2: SGHRS and YFSETQ. V was pared by 0 bases and J by 7 bases, with 19 bases between. The CDR3 sequence: CASSLVDNPGVGGYTF. The CDR3 region has the DNA TGCGCCAGCAGCTTGGTGGACAACCCAGGGGTTGGTGGCTACACCTTC.

The CDR3 DNA follows: TGTGCCAGCAGCCAATACCCGGGACAGGTCCCCCAGTACTTC. It is translated as CASSQYPGQVPQYF. The J gene is TRBJ2-5, the V gene TRBV9; the match to TRBD1 covers 8 bases. The CDR3 extends over 14 amino acids. Germline lookup yields CDR1 SGDLS and CDR2 YYNGEE. The trim removed 4 bases at V and 9 bases at J, leaving 11 bases unmatched.

The CDR3: CASSEQGREDTEAFF. The CDR3 DNA reads as TGTGCCAGCAGCGAACAGGGGAGGGAGGACACTGAAGCTTTCTTT. This chain connects TRBV7-2 to TRBJ1-1, with TRBD1 matching 7 bases. There are 15 residues in the CDR3. Trimming took 5 bases from V and 3 from J; bases not matched to a gene: 9. Germline V gives CDR1 SGHTA, CDR2 FQGNSA.

This clone showed up just once. This chain connects TRBV28 to TRBJ1-2; possibly TRBD1 for D (6 bases). There are 12 residues in the CDR3. Trimming removed 6 bases at V and 8 bases at J, with 13 bases between. The germline gives CDR1 MDHEN, CDR2 SYDVKM. The CDR3 here is CASRKTGMGYTF. Written as DNA, the CDR3 is TGTGCCAGCAGGAAGACAGGAATGGGCTACACCTTC.

The table lists this clone with a few counts. The rearrangement links TRBV27 to TRBJ1-2, with D unresolved. Germline CDR1 MNHEY, CDR2 SMNVEV (reference sequence). The CDR3 covers 14 residues. The V gene lost 6 bases and the J gene lost 7 bases, with 18 bases spanning the gap. The CDR3 loop is CASRAAGRTVGYTF. The CDR3 DNA is TGTGCCAGCAGGGCCGCCGGACGGACTGTTGGCTACACCTTC.

In the case of this clone: It is likely a read error, because the conserved phenylalanine at the end of the CDR3 is missing. This sequence joins TRBV7-9 and TRBJ1-6; 7 positions match TRBD1. Looked up from germline, CDR1 is SEHNR and CDR2 is FQNEAQ (reference sequence). V trimming: 5 bases; J trimming: 8 bases; junction bases outside the gene matches: 6. The CDR3 extends over 14 amino acids. The DNA for the CDR3 is TGTGCCAGCAGCCCCAGGGGGAACCATTCACCCCTCCACCTT. This translates into CASSPRGNHSPLHL.

This chain connects TRBV7-6 to TRBJ2-1, with 12 bases that match TRBD1. The junction had 7 bases not matched to a gene; V was cut back by 5 bases and J by 2 bases. This CDR3 is 17 amino acids long. Germline V gives CDR1 SGHVS, CDR2 FNYEAQ. The CDR3 DNA reads TGTGCCAGCAGCCCCCCGAGGGACAGGGGGCCCTACAATGAGCAGTTCTTC. Translated, it gives CASSPPRDRGPYNEQFF.

This chain connects TRBV9 to TRBJ1-1; D remains ambiguous. The CDR3 extends over 14 amino acids. Germline V CDR1 and CDR2: SGDLS, YYNGEE. Trimming removed 0 bases at V and 0 bases at J, with 6 bases between. DNA for the CDR3: TGTGCCAGCAGCGTAGGGCATATGAACACTGAAGCTTTCTTT. It specifies CASSVGHMNTEAFF.

This chain connects TRBV5-6 to TRBJ1-1; D may be TRBD1 (5 bases). The V gene lost 1 base and the J gene lost 6 bases, with 7 bases spanning the gap. Germline V gene lookup returns CDR1 SGHDT and CDR2 YYEEEE. The CDR3 spans 12 residues. CDR3 sequence reads: CASSLTGAEAFF. In DNA, the CDR3 is TGTGCCAGCAGCTTGACGGGGGCTGAAGCTTTCTTT.

J is TRBJ2-7 and V is TRBV6-5; 7 bases line up with TRBD1. CDR1 and CDR2 (germline): MNHEY, SVGAGI. The CDR3 totals 15 residues. V shed 0 bases, J shed 5 bases, and the junction held 7 bases outside the gene matches. The CDR3 bases are TGTGCCAGCAGTTACTCCGAGACAGGGCCCGACGAGCAGTACTTC. It is translated as CASSYSETGPDEQYF.

The CDR3 DNA sequence: TGCGCCAGCAGCTTGGGACGGGACACCGGGGAGCTGTTTTTT. It specifies CASSLGRDTGELFF. The V gene is TRBV5-1, the J gene TRBJ2-2; D gene uncertain. The CDR3 runs 14 residues. The V end was cut by 0 bases, the J end by 3 bases, with 6 bases between. In germline, CDR1 is SGHRS, CDR2 YFSETQ.

The chain uses TRBV6-5 and TRBJ1-5; D call uncertain. This CDR3 has 15 residues. V lost 2 bases to trimming and J lost 0 bases, with 8 bases between them. Germline V gives CDR1 MNHEY, CDR2 SVGAGI. The CDR3 DNA is TGTGCCAGCAGTTACGACGGAAATAGCAATCAGCCCCAGCATTTT. Encoded protein: CASSYDGNSNQPQHF.

This clone came up once. J is TRBJ2-6 and V is TRBV27; 7 nucleotides match TRBD2. Per the germline V gene, CDR1 is MNHEY and CDR2 is SMNVEV (reference sequence). V dropped 2 bases and J dropped 2; count of bases not matched to a gene: 9. This CDR3 has 18 residues. CDR3 region: CASSLRGAGKAGANVLTF. The CDR3, as DNA: TGTGCCAGCAGTTTAAGAGGAGCGGGGAAGGCTGGGGCCAACGTCCTGACTTTC.

The gene calls are TRBV6-5 and TRBJ2-7; D might be TRBD2 (6 bases). The CDR3 consists of 14 residues. Germline CDR1 is MNHEY and CDR2 is SVGAGI. V lost 8 bases, J lost 5 bases, and 19 bases lay in between. In nucleotides, the CDR3 is TGTGCCAGCGCCCGAGGGGACTCCTACAACGAGCAGTACTTC. Its translation: CASARGDSYNEQYF.